The next 22 T cell receptor beta chains were all read from a single sample in a study of shared clonotypes between healthy human individuals. Data came from immunoSEQ multiplex PCR; TCRdb stores just in-frame clones and leaves some out. The table has more than 550,000 clones, over 55% seen once. What was sequenced was memory CD4+ T cells sorted from blood. Noted subset: CD45RA-negative fraction. The receptor set was obtained from a woman younger than 45 in good health.

The chain carries TRBV6-1 and TRBJ1-2; D is unresolved. Germline CDR1 reads MNHNS; CDR2 reads SASEGT. Deletions cut 6 bases from V and 8 bases from J, with 13 bases between. CDR3 length: 12 residues. CDR3: CASRPPGRGYTF. The CDR3 nucleotides are TGTGCCAGCAGGCCGCCCGGGAGAGGCTACACCTTC.

This rearrangement joins TRBV11-2 to TRBJ2-6, with D tentatively TRBD1 (5 bases). CDR1 SGHAT and CDR2 FQNNGV come from the germline V gene. There are 17 residues in the CDR3. With 5 bases removed from V and 4 bases from J, the gap between germline ends came to 18 bases. DNA for the CDR3: TGTGCCAGCAGCCCCCTTGGTCAGGGAACAGGGGCCAACGTCCTGACTTTC. This encodes CASSPLGQGTGANVLTF.

The V call is TRBV28, the J call TRBJ1-2, with D possibly being TRBD1 (6 bases). There are 14 residues in the CDR3. The germline gives CDR1 MDHEN, CDR2 SYDVKM. V dropped 6 bases and J dropped 8 bases, with 19 bases sitting between them. The CDR3 reads CASSQGTHKGGYTF. As DNA, the CDR3 is TGTGCCAGCAGCCAAGGGACACACAAGGGCGGCTACACCTTC.

V usage is TRBV11-3 and J usage is TRBJ2-1; no definite D call. CDR1 is SGHNT and CDR2 is YENEEA in the germline V gene. Between the trimmed V and J ends, which lost 5 bases and 10 bases, there was a span of 15 bases. The CDR3 has 13 residues. In DNA form, the CDR3 reads TGTGCCAGCAGCATTCGGACGCAGCGAGAGCAGTTCTTC. Its translation is CASSIRTQREQFF.

This clone was found once. The V call is TRBV6-5, the J call TRBJ2-1, with 11 bases lining up with TRBD2. Germline CDR1 reads MNHEY; CDR2 reads SVGAGI. The CDR3 is 15 amino acids. Unmatched junction bases numbered 9, after V lost 7 bases and J lost 7 bases. CDR3 DNA: TGTGCCAGCATTGACGGGACTAGCGGAAAAAATGAGCAGTTCTTC. It specifies CASIDGTSGKNEQFF.

CDR3 in amino acids: CAWSAGQGADGYTF. The DNA for the CDR3 is TGTGCCTGGAGTGCGGGACAGGGGGCGGATGGCTACACCTTC. The chain has TRBV30 and TRBJ1-2; 12 bases agree with TRBD1. Unmatched junction bases numbered 3, after V lost 1 base and J lost 6 bases. Germline assignment: CDR1 GTSNPN and CDR2 SVGIG (reference sequence). This CDR3 comprises 14 residues.

This clone was observed a single time. Because the CDR3 is missing its conserved closing phenylalanine or tryptophan, this is likely a read error. The limits of the CDR3 on the DNA are not certain, so only TCRdb's listed CDR3 is given. J is TRBJ2-3 and V is TRBV23-1. TRBV23-1 is annotated as an ORF whose role is uncertain. The CDR3 is made up of 9 amino acids, end residues included. CDR3 residues: CASRKPGPG.

This rearrangement joins TRBV5-4 to TRBJ2-1; TRBD2 matches at 15 bases. J lost 4 bases, V lost 6 bases, and 5 bases had no gene match. This CDR3 has 16 residues. Looked up from germline, CDR1 is SGHNT and CDR2 is YYREEE (reference sequence). In nucleotides, the CDR3 is TGTGCCAGCACCACCGGGACTAGCGGGGGGTACAATGAGCAGTTCTTC. This sequence encodes CASTTGTSGGYNEQFF.

As concerns this clone: The sample holds other DNA sequences that translate to the same CDR3. The V and J genes are TRBV28 and TRBJ2-7; 8 nucleotides align to TRBD2. This CDR3 is built from 12 residues. From germline, CDR1 is MDHEN and CDR2 SYDVKM. Unmatched junction bases numbered 2, after V lost 7 bases and J lost 3 bases. Written as DNA, the CDR3 is TGTGCCAGCACAAGCGGGAGCTACGAGCAGTACTTC. It specifies CASTSGSYEQYF.

DNA for the CDR3: TGTGCCAGCAGCCTTCGATTCTCTGGAAACACCATATATTTT. Translation gives CASSLRFSGNTIYF. The chain joins TRBV11-1 to TRBJ1-3; D gene ambiguous. Germline lookup yields CDR1 SGHAT and CDR2 FQDESV (reference sequence). Trimming stripped 5 bases from V and 0 bases from J, with 8 bases between. This CDR3 comprises 14 residues.

The V call is TRBV5-1, the J call TRBJ2-2; 10 nucleotides agree with TRBD2. V dropped 5 bases and J dropped 5; count of bases not matched to a gene: 6. The CDR3 is 15 amino acids. CDR1 SGHRS and CDR2 YFSETQ come from the germline V gene. The CDR3 loop is CASSRTSGTTGELFF. The CDR3 region has the DNA TGCGCCAGCAGTCGGACTAGCGGTACGACCGGGGAGCTGTTTTTT.

The chain uses TRBV18 and TRBJ1-2; perhaps TRBD1 as D (6 bases). Germline V gives CDR1 KGHSH, CDR2 LQKENI. V dropped 4 bases and J dropped 1 base, with 10 bases sitting between them. The length of the CDR3 is 14 residues. Here the CDR3 reads CASSLDSINYGYTF. The CDR3 DNA follows: TGTGCCAGCTCACTGGACAGCATTAACTATGGCTACACCTTC.

This clone was counted a few times. The CDR3 region is CASSIGLRTDTQYF. The CDR3 region has the DNA TGTGCCAGTAGTATCGGACTCCGCACAGATACGCAGTATTTT. V and J are TRBV19 and TRBJ2-3; a weak D match, TRBD2 (5 bases). The CDR3 is made up of 14 amino acids. The germline V gene has CDR1 LNHDA and CDR2 SQIVND (reference sequence). The V end lost 3 bases, the J end lost 1 base, and 8 bases lay between the germline ends.

The chain employs TRBV5-1 and TRBJ1-4; possibly TRBD1 for D (6 bases). V lost 4 bases to trimming and J lost 4 bases, with 14 bases between them. Germline V gene sequence: CDR1 SGHRS, CDR2 YFSETQ. CDR3 size: 15 residues. CDR3 residues: CASSEGTPHNEKLFF. The CDR3 nucleotides are TGCGCCAGCAGCGAAGGGACACCCCATAATGAAAAACTGTTTTTT.

V gene TRBV28 combines with J gene TRBJ2-2; D tentatively fits TRBD1 or TRBD2 (5 bases each). The germline V and J ends were trimmed by 2 bases and 0 bases, with 16 bases remaining between them. The CDR3 is 18 amino acids. From germline, CDR1 is MDHEN and CDR2 SYDVKM. CDR3 loop: CASSLGDRYLANTGELFF. The CDR3 DNA reads as TGTGCCAGCAGTTTAGGGGACCGGTACCTCGCGAACACCGGGGAGCTGTTTTTT.

This chain joins TRBV28 and TRBJ1-2; 10 bases align to TRBD1. The CDR3 is made up of 14 amino acids. Trimming took 6 bases from V and 3 from J; bases not matched to a gene: 4. Germline CDR1 reads MDHEN; CDR2 reads SYDVKM. The chain's CDR3 is CASSQTGGDYGYTF. The CDR3 DNA reads as TGTGCCAGCAGCCAGACAGGGGGCGACTATGGCTACACCTTC.

The chain couples TRBV7-9 to TRBJ2-7; D is perhaps TRBD1 (5 bases). The V end was cut by 2 bases, the J end by 3 bases, with 11 bases between. Per germline, CDR1 SEHNR and CDR2 FQNEAQ (reference sequence). The CDR3 runs to 14 residues. This chain's CDR3 is CASSLTGHIYEQYF. The CDR3 coding sequence is TGTGCCAGCAGCTTAACTGGACATATCTACGAGCAGTACTTC.

The chain links TRBV5-4 to TRBJ1-4; 7 bases align to TRBD1. The CDR3 spans 15 residues. Trimming removed 4 bases from V and 7 bases from J; junction bases left unmatched: 10. In germline, CDR1 is SGHNT, CDR2 YYREEE (reference sequence). CDR3 in DNA: TGTGCCAGCAGCGCTTCGGAAGGGGGCACTGAAAAACTGTTTTTT. Translating gives CASSASEGGTEKLFF.

The chain couples TRBV15 to TRBJ1-2; D call uncertain. With 0 bases removed from V and 3 bases from J, the gap between germline ends came to 11 bases. Germline V lookup: CDR1 LNHNV, CDR2 YYDKDF (reference sequence). CDR3 length: 15 amino acids. DNA for the CDR3: TGTGCCACCAGCAGAGATCGGCAGGTCCACTATGGCTACACCTTC. As protein: CATSRDRQVHYGYTF.

The J gene is TRBJ2-1, the V gene TRBV19; the match to TRBD1 covers 11 bases. The germline gives CDR1 LNHDA, CDR2 SQIVND (reference sequence). This CDR3 comprises 15 residues. The V segment lost 4 bases and the J segment 6 bases; nucleotides outside the gene matches: 5. The CDR3 loop is CASSRVGTGGNEQFF. The CDR3, as DNA: TGTGCCAGTAGTAGGGTCGGGACAGGGGGCAATGAGCAGTTCTTC.

This rearrangement joins TRBV10-2 to TRBJ2-3; possible D gene TRBD1, 5 bases. Germline assignment: CDR1 WSHSY and CDR2 SAAADI. The CDR3 is 14 amino acids. V was trimmed by 3 bases and J by 3 bases, leaving 10 bases between them. The DNA for the CDR3 is TGCGCCAGCAGTGACAGGGTCGGGACAGATACGCAGTATTTT. This gives the protein CASSDRVGTDTQYF.

The V call is TRBV29-1, the J call TRBJ1-5; D gene unclear. This CDR3 region has 13 residues. V gave up 5 bases and J gave up 4 bases, with 12 bases separating them. Per germline, CDR1 SQVTM and CDR2 ANQGSEA. DNA of the CDR3: TGCAGCGTTTCGACCGCCCAGAATCAGCCCCAGCATTTT. Translated: CSVSTAQNQPQHF.